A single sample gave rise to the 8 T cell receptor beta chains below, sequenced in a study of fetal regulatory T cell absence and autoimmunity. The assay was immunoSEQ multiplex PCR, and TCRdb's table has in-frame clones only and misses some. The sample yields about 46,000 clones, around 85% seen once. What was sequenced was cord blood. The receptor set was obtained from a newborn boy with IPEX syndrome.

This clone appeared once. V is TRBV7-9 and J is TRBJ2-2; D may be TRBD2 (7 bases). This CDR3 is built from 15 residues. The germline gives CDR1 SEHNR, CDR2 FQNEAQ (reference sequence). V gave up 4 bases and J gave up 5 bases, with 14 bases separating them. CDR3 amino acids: CASSSWRGGTGELFF. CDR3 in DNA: TGTGCCAGCAGCTCCTGGAGGGGGGGAACCGGGGAGCTGTTTTTT.

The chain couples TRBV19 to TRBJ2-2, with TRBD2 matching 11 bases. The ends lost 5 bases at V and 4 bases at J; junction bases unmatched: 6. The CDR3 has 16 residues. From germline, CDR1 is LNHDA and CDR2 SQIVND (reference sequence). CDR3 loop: CASSELAGAITGELFF. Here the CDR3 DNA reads TGTGCCAGTAGTGAACTAGCGGGGGCGATCACCGGGGAGCTGTTTTTT. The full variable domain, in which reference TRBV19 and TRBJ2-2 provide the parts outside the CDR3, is DGGITQSPKYLFRKEGQNVTLSCEQNLNHDAMYWYRQDPGQGLRLIYYSQIVNDFQKGDIAEGYSVSREKKESFPLTVTSAQKNPTAFYLCASSELAGAITGELFFGEGSRLTVL.

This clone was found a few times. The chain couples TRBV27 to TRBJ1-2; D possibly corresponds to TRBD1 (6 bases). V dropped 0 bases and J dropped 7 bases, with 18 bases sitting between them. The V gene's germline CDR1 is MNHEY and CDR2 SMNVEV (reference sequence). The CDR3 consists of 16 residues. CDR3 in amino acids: CASSLSVGTGWSGYTF. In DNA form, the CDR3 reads TGTGCCAGCAGTTTATCGGTTGGAACAGGGTGGAGTGGCTACACCTTC.

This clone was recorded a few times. CDR3 in DNA: TGTGCCAGCAGCTTAGCGGGACGGGAGCAGTACTTC. It yields the protein CASSLAGREQYF. The chain is built from TRBV11-2 and TRBJ2-7; the D gene could be TRBD1 or TRBD2 (5 bases each). Deletions cut 1 base from V and 7 bases from J, with 8 bases between. The CDR3 has 12 amino acids. Germline CDR1 reads SGHAT; CDR2 reads FQNNGV.

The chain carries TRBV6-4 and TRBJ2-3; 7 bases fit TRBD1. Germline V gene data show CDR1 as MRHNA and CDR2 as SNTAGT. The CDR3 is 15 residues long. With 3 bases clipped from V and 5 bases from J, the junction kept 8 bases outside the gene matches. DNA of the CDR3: TGTGCCAGCAGTGATCTTAACGCAGGGGGAGATACGCAGTATTTT. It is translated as CASSDLNAGGDTQYF.

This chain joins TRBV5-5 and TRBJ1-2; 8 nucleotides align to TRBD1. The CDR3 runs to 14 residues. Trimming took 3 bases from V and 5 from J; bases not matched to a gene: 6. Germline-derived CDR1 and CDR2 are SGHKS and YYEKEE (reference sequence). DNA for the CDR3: TGTGCCAGCAGCTCCGACAGGGGCCTTTATGGCTACACCTTC. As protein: CASSSDRGLYGYTF.

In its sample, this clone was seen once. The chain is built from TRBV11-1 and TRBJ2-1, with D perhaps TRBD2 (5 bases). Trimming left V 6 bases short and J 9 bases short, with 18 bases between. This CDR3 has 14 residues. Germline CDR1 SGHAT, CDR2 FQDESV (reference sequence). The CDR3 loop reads CASSGLLSLSEQFF. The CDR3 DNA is TGTGCCAGCAGTGGACTGTTATCTCTCAGTGAGCAGTTCTTC. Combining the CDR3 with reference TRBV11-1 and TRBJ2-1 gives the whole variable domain EAEVAQSPRYKITEKSQAVAFWCDPISGHATLYWYRQILGQGPELLVQFQDESVVDDSQLPKDRFSAERLKGVDSTLKIQPAELGDSAMYLCASSGLLSLSEQFFGPGTRLTVL.

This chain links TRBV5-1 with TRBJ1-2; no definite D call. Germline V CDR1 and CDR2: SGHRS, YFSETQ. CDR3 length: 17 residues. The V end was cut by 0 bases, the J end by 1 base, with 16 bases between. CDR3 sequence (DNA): TGCGCCAGCAGCTTGGACCCAAAACCGGGAATTAACTATGGCTACACCTTC. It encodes CASSLDPKPGINYGYTF.